The rows below give T cell receptor beta chains drawn from one sample of a study of cytomegalovirus exposure and HLA in healthy donors. The assay was immunoSEQ multiplex PCR, and TCRdb's table has in-frame clones only and misses some. The table lists around 140,000 clones, roughly 87% of them singletons. The specimen was PBMCs. The receptor set was obtained from a man between 18 and 35 years old in good health and CMV-seropositive. Each CDR3 is given with its conserved first and last residue. D genes are given only for firm matches. Some rows have no size entry. The others give once, few or many, or a class for an expanded clone.

V	J	size	D	DNA	CDR3
TRBV15	TRBJ1-1	-	-	TGTGCCACCAGCAGAGAGATGGGGCTGAACACTGAAGCTTTCTTT	CATSREMGLNTEAFF
TRBV4-1	TRBJ2-2	-	-	TGCGCCAGCAGCCAAGACGGTTACGCGAACACCGGGGAGCTGTTTTTT	CASSQDGYANTGELFF
TRBV15	TRBJ2-1	once	TRBD2	TGTGCCACGGAGCGGGGGGGCTCCTACAATGAGCAGTTCTTC	CATERGGSYNEQFF
TRBV2	TRBJ1-5	-	-	TGTGCCAGCAGGAGGGGGGGTAGTGGGACGCCCCAGCATTTT	CASRRGGSGTPQHF
TRBV5-4	TRBJ2-7	-	TRBD2	TGTGCCAGCAGCCCGGGACTAGTCTTCGGCGAGCAGTACTTC	CASSPGLVFGEQYF
TRBV19	TRBJ2-2	-	-	TGTGCCAGTAGTATCATTTGGGGAGAGGGGGAGCTGTTTTTT	CASSIIWGEGELFF
TRBV7-8	TRBJ1-6	-	-	TGTGCCAGCAGCTTAAGGGAGGGCGAAAATTCACCCCTCCACTTT	CASSLREGENSPLHF
TRBV6-5	TRBJ1-1	-	TRBD1	TGTGCCAGCAGTTACAAGGCAGGGGGGTTGAGGGCTGAAGCTTTCTTT	CASSYKAGGLRAEAFF
TRBV10-3	TRBJ2-5	-	-	TGTGCCATCAGCAGGGGAGAACAAGAGACCCAGTACTTC	CAISRGEQETQYF
TRBV5-4	TRBJ2-1	-	TRBD1	TGTGCCAGCAGCTCTGGACAGGGCCCTCTTCGAGGGCGGTTCTTC	CASSSGQGPLRGRFF
TRBV18	TRBJ1-4	-	TRBD1	TGTGCCAGCTCACCGGGACAGGGGAATGAAAAACTGTTTTTT	CASSPGQGNEKLFF